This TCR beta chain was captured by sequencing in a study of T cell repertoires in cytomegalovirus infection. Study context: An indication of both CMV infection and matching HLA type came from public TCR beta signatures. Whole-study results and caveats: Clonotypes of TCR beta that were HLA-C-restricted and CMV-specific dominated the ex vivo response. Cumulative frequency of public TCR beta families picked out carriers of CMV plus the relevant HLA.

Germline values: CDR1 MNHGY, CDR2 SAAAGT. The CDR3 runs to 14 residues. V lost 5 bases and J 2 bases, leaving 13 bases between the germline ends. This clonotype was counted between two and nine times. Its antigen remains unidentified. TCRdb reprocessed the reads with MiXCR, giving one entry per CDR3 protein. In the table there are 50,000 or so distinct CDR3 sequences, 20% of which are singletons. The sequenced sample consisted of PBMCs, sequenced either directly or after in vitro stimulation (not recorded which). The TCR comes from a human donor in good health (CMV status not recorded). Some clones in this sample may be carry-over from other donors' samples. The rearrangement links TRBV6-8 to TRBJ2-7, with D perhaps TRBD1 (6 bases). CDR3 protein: CASSPPGQAYEQYF. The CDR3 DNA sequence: TGTGCCAGCAGTCCCCCGGGACAAGCCTACGAGCAGTACTTC.